Shown below are 8 T cell receptor beta chains from a single sample sequenced in a study of blood T cell repertoires in COVID-19. Method: immunoSEQ multiplex PCR; TCRdb's copy keeps in-frame clones and lacks some. The sample holds 140,000 to 150,000 clones, 86% seen once. Sequencing input: PBMCs or T cells enriched from blood (not recorded which). The source is a man aged 50-60 years who had recovered from COVID-19.

The V and J genes are TRBV10-1 and TRBJ1-5; D gene ambiguous. Trimming stripped 8 bases from V and 10 bases from J, with 12 bases between. This CDR3 contains 11 residues. Germline V gives CDR1 WNHNN, CDR2 SYGVQD (reference sequence). The CDR3 reads CASGEIQPQHF. CDR3 nucleotides: TGCGCCAGCGGAGAGATTCAACCCCAGCATTTT.

In DNA, the CDR3 is TGCGCCAGCAGCTTGAAGGGACAGGGGTATACCTTC. It is translated as CASSLKGQGYTF. V is TRBV5-1 and J is TRBJ1-2; 10 nucleotides match TRBD1. J was trimmed by 14 bases and V by 1 base; bases with no gene match: 5. The CDR3 consists of 12 residues. Germline-derived CDR1 and CDR2 are SGHRS and YFSETQ.

The chain's CDR3 is CASSGTVPGELFF. The CDR3, as DNA: TGTGCCAGCAGTGGCACGGTGCCCGGGGAGCTGTTTTTT. This chain uses TRBV2 with TRBJ2-2; D ambiguous. Trimming removed 4 bases at V and 6 bases at J, with 9 bases between. This CDR3 comprises 13 residues. CDR1 and CDR2 from the germline V gene are SNHLY and FYNNEI.

The CDR3 coding sequence is TGTGCCAGCAGTTTAGGGGGGGCGGAGACCCAGTACTTC. The encoded protein is CASSLGGAETQYF. This chain links TRBV28 with TRBJ2-5; a possible D gene is TRBD2 (7 bases). CDR1 and CDR2 (germline): MDHEN, SYDVKM. The CDR3 covers 13 residues. The V gene lost 2 bases and the J gene lost 5 bases, with 9 bases spanning the gap.

This sequence joins TRBV3-1 (or the pseudogene TRBV3-2) and TRBJ2-2; 8 positions match TRBD2. The V gene's germline CDR1 is LGHDT and CDR2 YNNKEL (reference sequence). The junction had 7 bases not matched to a gene; V was cut back by 4 bases and J by 6 bases. The CDR3 runs 15 residues. The CDR3 region has the DNA TGTGCCAGCAGCCCTAAACTAGCGGCGTCCGGGGAGCTGTTTTTT. Translating it yields CASSPKLAASGELFF.

This chain joins TRBV7-3 and TRBJ2-3; 9 bases match TRBD1. Germline values: CDR1 SGHTA, CDR2 FQGTGA. V lost 4 bases to trimming and J lost 6 bases; unmatched junction nucleotides: 5. The CDR3 has 14 amino acids. The CDR3 region has the DNA TGTGCCAGCAGCTCGACAGGGGGAAGGGATACGCAGTATTTT. Protein: CASSSTGGRDTQYF.

V usage is TRBV29-1 and J usage is TRBJ1-5; 7 bases are a match to TRBD1. The CDR3 is 13 residues long. The V gene's germline CDR1 is SQVTM and CDR2 ANQGSEA. V trimming: 5 bases; J trimming: 3 bases; junction bases outside the gene matches: 4. The CDR3 region is CSVLGTANQPQHF. DNA of the CDR3: TGCAGCGTTTTAGGGACAGCCAATCAGCCCCAGCATTTT.

This rearrangement joins TRBV19 to TRBJ1-5; TRBD1 agrees at 7 bases. Germline CDR1 LNHDA, CDR2 SQIVND (reference sequence). V lost 3 bases, J lost 0 bases, and 5 bases stayed unmatched. This CDR3 contains 16 residues. The CDR3 DNA is TGTGCCAGTAGTATTACAGGGGTCCTTAGCAATCAGCCCCAGCATTTT. Translating gives CASSITGVLSNQPQHF.